One and the same sample provided the 18 T cell receptor beta chains below, sequenced in a study of post-analysis software for immune sequencing data. Study conclusions and caveats: Four to six TRBV segments were more frequent in patients than controls; TRBV5-6, TRBV5-1 and TRBV20-1 belonged to this group.

Every TCR beta cDNA library bore unique molecular identifiers. TCRdb itself ran the PCR reads through MiXCR, one entry per CDR3 protein. The sample lists roughly 870,000 distinct CDR3 sequences; roughly 58% were seen once. No antigen has been assigned to these receptors. Material: blood. All receptors derive from a girl between 10 and 17 years old with multiple sclerosis.

This rearrangement joins TRBV5-6 to TRBJ2-7; D unresolved. This CDR3 region has 18 residues. The germline V and J ends were trimmed by 4 bases and 0 bases, with 23 bases remaining between them. The germline V gene encodes CDR1 SGHDT and CDR2 YYEEEE. CDR3 nucleotide sequence: TGTGCCAGCAGCCTACACGGTACTTGGCTTCCAAGCTCCTACGAGCAGTACTTC. This translates into CASSLHGTWLPSSYEQYF.

This clonotype came up once. The chain recombines TRBV4-1 with TRBJ2-5; perhaps TRBD1 as D (6 bases). Germline V lookup: CDR1 MGHRA, CDR2 YSYEKL. The CDR3 totals 14 residues. V was trimmed by 4 bases and J by 1 base, leaving 10 bases between them. CDR3 coding DNA: TGCGCCAGCAGCCGTGCGGACAGCCAAGAGACCCAGTACTTC. This sequence encodes CASSRADSQETQYF.

In this sample, this clonotype turned up a few times. The rearrangement links TRBV25-1 to TRBJ2-7, with a tentative D call TRBD1 (5 bases). The CDR3 runs to 13 residues. In germline, CDR1 is MGHDK, CDR2 SYGVNS. V lost 0 bases and J lost 7, with 10 bases in between. CDR3 loop: CASSEYGHQEQYF. The CDR3 coding sequence is TGTGCCAGCAGTGAATATGGACATCAAGAGCAGTACTTC.

The chain uses TRBV20-1 and TRBJ2-7, with 9 bases fitting TRBD1. CDR1 and CDR2 from the germline V gene are DFQATT and SNEGSKA (reference sequence). This CDR3 comprises 16 residues. V shed 0 bases and J 7 bases; nucleotides not matched to a gene: 13. This CDR3 reads CSARDLSGTGPSEQYF. In DNA, the CDR3 is TGCAGTGCTAGAGATCTCAGCGGGACAGGGCCATCAGAGCAGTACTTC.

The chain combines TRBV12-3 or TRBV12-4 with TRBJ1-2; 8 nucleotides match TRBD1. The CDR3 spans 16 residues. Unmatched junction bases numbered 11, after V lost 5 bases and J lost 3 bases. The CDR3 DNA reads as TGTGCCAGCAGTCTACGTCGGGGACAGGCTCACTATGGCTACACCTTC. It codes for CASSLRRGQAHYGYTF.

The chain employs TRBV6-5 and TRBJ2-3; 13 bases align to TRBD2. The length of the CDR3 is 17 residues. With 1 base clipped from V and 3 bases from J, the junction kept 4 bases outside the gene matches. Germline V gives CDR1 MNHEY, CDR2 SVGAGI. CDR3 coding DNA: TGTGCCAGCAGTTACTTCGGACTAGCGGGAGTAACAGATACGCAGTATTTT. It codes for CASSYFGLAGVTDTQYF.

In its sample, this clonotype was seen a few times. The chain carries TRBV2 and TRBJ2-5, with D perhaps TRBD1 (6 bases). The V end was cut by 9 bases, the J end by 4 bases, with 21 bases between. CDR3 length: 15 amino acids. In germline, CDR1 is SNHLY, CDR2 FYNNEI. Written as DNA, the CDR3 is TGTGCCAGACCCCCAAGGGACAAGAACCTAGAGACCCAGTACTTC. Translating gives CARPPRDKNLETQYF.

Only a few counts were recorded for this clonotype. V and J are TRBV3-1 and TRBJ2-6; D may be TRBD1 (5 bases). Trimming cost V 3 bases and J 7 bases, with 16 bases left between them. The CDR3 totals 16 residues. Germline CDR1 LGHDT, CDR2 YNNKEL (reference sequence). Here the CDR3 DNA reads TGTGCCAGCAGCCACCAGCAGGGCTTGGAAGCCAACGTCCTGACTTTC. Its protein product is CASSHQQGLEANVLTF.

The rearrangement links TRBV12-3 or TRBV12-4 to TRBJ2-3; unclear D gene. Trimming shortened V by 4 bases and J by 4 bases, and 12 bases separated the two germline ends. There are 14 residues in the CDR3. The DNA for the CDR3 is TGTGCCAGCAGTTATGGACCGAGAGCAGATACGCAGTATTTT. The encoded protein is CASSYGPRADTQYF.

This clonotype was seen more than once but under ten times. The chain is built from TRBV10-3 and TRBJ2-1; D unresolved. V was shortened by 7 bases and J by 5 bases, with 15 bases between the two germline ends. Per germline, CDR1 ENHRY and CDR2 SYGVKD. CDR3 size: 14 residues. CDR3 sequence: CAITKEPPHNEQFF. CDR3 bases: TGTGCCATCACTAAGGAGCCCCCTCACAATGAGCAGTTCTTC.

The rearrangement links TRBV7-2 to TRBJ2-5, with a possible D match to TRBD2 (6 bases). With 2 bases removed from V and 4 bases from J, the gap between germline ends came to 11 bases. CDR3 length: 14 residues. CDR1 and CDR2 (germline): SGHTA, FQGNSA. CDR3 sequence: CASSLRTIGETQYF. The CDR3 coding sequence is TGTGCCAGCAGCTTAAGGACTATCGGAGAGACCCAGTACTTC.

The chain joins TRBV5-1 to TRBJ2-7; 7 bases agree with TRBD1. With V trimmed by 2 bases and J by 6 bases, 5 bases remained unmatched. Germline V gene sequence: CDR1 SGHRS, CDR2 YFSETQ. CDR3 length: 13 amino acids. The chain's CDR3 is CASSFNRGGEQYF. In DNA, the CDR3 is TGCGCCAGCAGCTTTAACAGGGGCGGCGAGCAGTACTTC.

The V call is TRBV7-8, the J call TRBJ2-4; 7 nucleotides match TRBD1. The assigned J gene may be wrong: the sequence end matches TRBJ2-7 better. In germline, CDR1 is SGHVS, CDR2 FQNEAQ. The CDR3 is 15 residues long. The CDR3 nucleotides read TGTGCCAGCATCCTAGGGACAGATAGCTCCTACGAGCAGTACTTC. This translates into CASILGTDSSYEQYF.

This clonotype came up a few times. The J gene is TRBJ1-1, the V gene TRBV5-1; D is perhaps TRBD1 (6 bases). Trimming shortened V by 2 bases and J by 6 bases, and 14 bases separated the two germline ends. This CDR3 has 14 amino acids. CDR1 SGHRS and CDR2 YFSETQ come from the germline V gene. The CDR3 DNA reads as TGCGCCAGCAGCTTTGATCCCAGGGGCGCTGAAGCTTTCTTT. Translated: CASSFDPRGAEAFF.

The chain employs TRBV7-9 and TRBJ1-2, with 9 bases that match TRBD1. Germline V gene data show CDR1 as SEHNR and CDR2 as FQNEAQ (reference sequence). The V and J ends lost 1 base and 7 bases, in that order; junction bases with no gene match: 10. This CDR3 spans 16 amino acids. For the CDR3, the DNA is TGTGCCAGCAGCTTAGAGGGGACAGGGCTCCCCTTTGGCTACACCTTC. The encoded protein is CASSLEGTGLPFGYTF.

In this sample, this clonotype turned up a few times. The V gene is TRBV6-2 or TRBV6-3, the J gene TRBJ1-6; no clear D. CDR3 length equals 15 residues. V was clipped by 0 bases and J by 8 bases, with 11 bases between them. Germline V CDR1 and CDR2: MNHEY, SVGEGT. CDR3 in DNA: TGTGCCAGCAGTTACTCACCGGGAGCAGATTCACCCCTCCACTTT. As protein: CASSYSPGADSPLHF.

The genes are TRBV7-9 and TRBJ1-2, with 7 bases that match TRBD1. V lost 0 bases and J lost 3; bases outside the gene matches: 4. Germline V CDR1 and CDR2: SEHNR, FQNEAQ (reference sequence). There are 15 residues in the CDR3. CDR3 sequence: CASSLAATGDYGYTF. The CDR3, as DNA: TGTGCCAGCAGCTTAGCGGCCACAGGGGACTATGGCTACACCTTC.

There are a few counts of this clonotype. The rearrangement joins TRBV7-2 to TRBJ2-5, with TRBD2 matching 9 bases. J was trimmed by 4 bases and V by 1 base; bases with no gene match: 7. CDR3 size: 16 residues. Germline-derived CDR1 and CDR2 are SGHTA and FQGNSA. CDR3 sequence: CASSLVPAGGVETQYF. The CDR3 region has the DNA TGTGCCAGCAGCTTAGTTCCAGCGGGAGGAGTAGAGACCCAGTACTTC.